Following are 21 T cell receptor beta chains from one sample sequenced in a study of T cell responses to AZD1222 COVID-19 vaccine. Repertoires were generated with immunoSEQ multiplex PCR, while TCRdb's copy carries only in-frame clones and drops some. The table lists 66,000 or so clones, 79% of them singletons. Here the sequenced sample was peripheral blood, taken on day 0 of MenACWY control vaccination. These receptors all stem from an adult in good health.

J is TRBJ2-5 and V is TRBV7-9; D is unclear. This CDR3 has 13 amino acids. CDR1 is SEHNR, CDR2 FQNEAQ, per germline (reference sequence). V lost 4 bases and J 5 bases, leaving 11 bases between the germline ends. The CDR3 nucleotides read TGTGCCAGCAGCTCAAGAACAGCCGAGACCCAGTACTTC. This codes for CASSSRTAETQYF.

This clone appeared a few times. The CDR3 DNA is TGTGCCAGCAGCCAAGGGAGTTTGACCCAGTACTTC. Translation gives CASSQGSLTQYF. The chain joins TRBV3-1 (or the pseudogene TRBV3-2) to TRBJ2-5; D is ambiguous. The CDR3 length is 12 residues. V was clipped by 1 base and J by 7 bases, with 7 bases between them. Germline values: CDR1 LGHDT, CDR2 YNNKEL (reference sequence).

This sequence joins TRBV5-1 and TRBJ1-2; D uncertain. Trimming pared 0 bases from V and 3 bases from J, leaving 6 bases between. The CDR3 consists of 13 residues. Germline CDR1 and CDR2: SGHRS and YFSETQ. In DNA, the CDR3 is TGCGCCAGCAGCTTGGACGAGTACTATGGCTACACCTTC. Amino acid sequence: CASSLDEYYGYTF. Supplemented by reference TRBV5-1 and TRBJ1-2, the full variable domain reads KAGVTQTPRYLIKTRGQQVTLSCSPISGHRSVSWYQQTPGQGLQFLFEYFSETQRNKGNFPGRFSGRQFSNSRSEMNVSTLELGDSALYLCASSLDEYYGYTFGSGTRLTVV.

The chain links TRBV5-5 to TRBJ2-5; D remains unclear. Germline V CDR1 and CDR2: SGHKS, YYEKEE (reference sequence). V lost 3 bases and J 2 bases, leaving 14 bases between the germline ends. The CDR3 runs 15 residues. CDR3 loop: CASSSWTVTQETQYF. CDR3 in DNA: TGTGCCAGCAGCTCCTGGACGGTTACTCAAGAGACCCAGTACTTC.

This rearrangement joins TRBV19 to TRBJ1-5; D is uncertain. The CDR3 runs 15 residues. Germline CDR1 LNHDA, CDR2 SQIVND (reference sequence). V was cut by 5 bases and J by 7 bases, with 18 bases left in between. The CDR3 DNA reads as TGTGCCAGTAGTGCTGATGGATTCTTTGGGCAGCCCCAGCATTTT. Its translation: CASSADGFFGQPQHF.

The chain combines TRBV27 with TRBJ1-4; a weak D match, TRBD1 (5 bases). Germline loops: CDR1 MNHEY, CDR2 SMNVEV (reference sequence). The CDR3 has 15 residues. Trimming pared 6 bases from V and 5 bases from J, leaving 16 bases between. The CDR3 here is CASSPDSLPNEKLFF. For the CDR3, the DNA is TGTGCCAGCAGCCCTGACAGCCTCCCAAATGAAAAACTGTTTTTT.

The DNA for the CDR3 is TGTGCCAGCAGGACACGGGGTACCCGTGGCTACACCTTC. Translation: CASRTRGTRGYTF. The V and J genes are TRBV2 and TRBJ1-2, with D hard to call. V lost 6 bases and J 7 bases, leaving 15 bases between the germline ends. CDR3 length equals 13 residues. Germline CDR1 and CDR2: SNHLY and FYNNEI.

Concerning this clone: A read error may produce the germline difference seen at one junction end. V gene TRBV7-7 combines with J gene TRBJ2-2; the D is unclear. CDR1 is SSHAT and CDR2 is FNYEAQ in the germline V gene (reference sequence). The CDR3 spans 16 residues. CDR3 in amino acids: CASSLKRAENTGELFF. In nucleotides, the CDR3 is TGTGCTAGCAGCTTAAAAAGGGCGGAGAACACCGGGGAGCTGTTTTTT.

The chain's CDR3 is CASRGRGVTEAFF. The CDR3 bases are TGTGCCAGTAGGGGCAGGGGGGTGACTGAAGCTTTCTTT. This chain connects TRBV19 to TRBJ1-1; 7 bases map to TRBD1. V lost 6 bases to trimming and J lost 5 bases; unmatched junction nucleotides: 6. From germline, CDR1 is LNHDA and CDR2 SQIVND (reference sequence). This CDR3 is built from 13 residues.

This clone was recorded only once. The rearrangement links TRBV3-1 (or the pseudogene TRBV3-2) to TRBJ2-1, with D maybe TRBD1 (5 bases). Looked up from germline, CDR1 is LGHDT and CDR2 is YNNKEL (reference sequence). Trimming took 4 bases from V and 10 from J, leaving 11 bases between them. CDR3 length equals 12 residues. The CDR3 protein is CASSLTGNEQFF. The CDR3 DNA follows: TGTGCCAGCAGCCTCACAGGCAACGAGCAGTTCTTC.

This clone was detected only a few times. The chain recombines TRBV19 with TRBJ1-2; a possible D gene is TRBD1 (5 bases). The CDR3 totals 13 residues. With 2 bases removed from V and 5 bases from J, the gap between germline ends came to 9 bases. Germline V gives CDR1 LNHDA, CDR2 SQIVND (reference sequence). CDR3 in DNA: TGTGCCAGTAGTATACAGGGACTGTATGGCTACACCTTC. Translating gives CASSIQGLYGYTF.

There are a few counts of this clone. This chain links TRBV2 with TRBJ2-2; maybe TRBD2 (6 bases). CDR3 length: 13 residues. Trimming cost V 6 bases and J 4 bases, with 9 bases left between them. Germline CDR1 and CDR2: SNHLY and FYNNEI. The CDR3, as DNA: TGTGCCAGCAGCCGGGAGCCCACCGGGGAGCTGTTTTTT. Translation: CASSREPTGELFF.

V and J are TRBV6-5 and TRBJ2-7; D is possibly TRBD1 (6 bases). There are 11 residues in the CDR3. The V end lost 7 bases, the J end lost 10 bases, and 14 bases lay between the germline ends. The germline gives CDR1 MNHEY, CDR2 SVGAGI. CDR3 amino acids: CASMLGTNQYF. The CDR3 DNA follows: TGTGCCAGCATGCTCGGGACAAATCAGTACTTC.

This clone turned up a few times. The J gene is TRBJ1-2, the V gene TRBV10-3, with D hard to call. The CDR3 is 14 amino acids. The ends were cut back, 3 bases at V and 5 bases at J, with 13 bases in the middle. CDR1 is ENHRY, CDR2 SYGVKD, per germline. The CDR3 region is CAISETGWEYGYTF. For the CDR3, the DNA is TGTGCCATCAGTGAAACCGGATGGGAATATGGCTACACCTTC.

This chain connects TRBV12-3 or TRBV12-4 to TRBJ1-2; no clear D gene. The CDR3 runs to 13 residues. Trimming removed 4 bases from V and 6 bases from J, with 12 bases in between. The DNA of the CDR3 is TGTGCCAGCAGTTCCCTCGCAGCAAATGGCTACACCTTC. Translating it yields CASSSLAANGYTF.

The CDR3 sequence is CASRTTPSNQPQHF. CDR3 DNA sequence: TGTGCCAGCAGGACCACACCTAGCAATCAGCCCCAGCATTTT. This chain links TRBV6-5 with TRBJ1-5, with D unresolved. The V end was cut by 6 bases, the J end by 0 bases, with 9 bases between. The CDR3 has 14 amino acids. Germline V gene data show CDR1 as MNHEY and CDR2 as SVGAGI.

This chain uses TRBV9 with TRBJ2-1; a weak D match, TRBD2 (7 bases). Germline V lookup: CDR1 SGDLS, CDR2 YYNGEE. This CDR3 contains 14 residues. V was cut by 6 bases and J by 7 bases, with 17 bases left in between. The DNA of the CDR3 is TGTGCCAGCAACAGCGGGACAAGTTGGAATGAGCAGTTCTTC. Encoded protein: CASNSGTSWNEQFF.

Concerning this clone: The junction departs from the called germline gene at one end, perhaps through a read error. CDR3 in amino acids: CASSRFEGPRNF. DNA for the CDR3: TGTGCCAGCAGCCGATTTGAGGGTCCCCGGAATTTT. The V and J genes are TRBV7-8 and TRBJ1-5; no clear D. The germline gives CDR1 SGHVS, CDR2 FQNEAQ. This CDR3 has 12 residues. The complete variable domain, with remaining parts taken from reference TRBV7-8 and TRBJ1-5, reads GAGVSQSPRYKVAKRGQDVALRCDPISGHVSLFWYQQALGQGPEFLTYFQNEAQLDKSGLPSDRFFAERPEGSVSTLKIQRTQQEDSAVYLCASSRFEGPRNFGDGTRLSIL.

This clone appeared a few times. V usage is TRBV19 and J usage is TRBJ2-5; TRBD2 agrees at 7 bases. Per germline, CDR1 LNHDA and CDR2 SQIVND (reference sequence). J lost 3 bases, V lost 4 bases, and 5 bases had no gene match. The CDR3 is made up of 14 amino acids. Here the CDR3 reads CASSRSGREETQYF. The CDR3 bases are TGTGCCAGTAGTAGGTCAGGGAGGGAAGAGACCCAGTACTTC.

The chain is built from TRBV12-5 and TRBJ2-1; 8 nucleotides agree with TRBD2. The V gene's germline CDR1 is LGHNT and CDR2 FRNRAP. CDR3 size: 15 residues. Losses at the gene ends were 4 bases for V and 9 bases for J; bases not matched to a gene: 11. Here the CDR3 reads CASGSLRGGFPEQFF. The CDR3 DNA follows: TGTGCTAGTGGTTCCCTCCGGGGGGGATTCCCTGAGCAGTTCTTC.

The chain employs TRBV27 and TRBJ1-5, with D hard to call. CDR1 is MNHEY, CDR2 SMNVEV, per germline (reference sequence). The CDR3 extends over 15 amino acids. V was pared by 3 bases and J by 5 bases, with 14 bases between. The CDR3 here is CASSFSGLTHQPQHF. The CDR3 DNA reads TGTGCCAGCAGTTTTTCCGGCCTAACGCATCAGCCCCAGCATTTT.